Reported below is one TCR beta chain. Generated by immunoSEQ multiplex PCR, the TCRdb table keeps only in-frame clones and is missing some. This table has over 250,000 clones, 75% to 95% appearing once. The data derive from a study of blood T cell repertoires in COVID-19. CDR3 length: 12 amino acids. V dropped 7 bases and J dropped 2 bases, with 9 bases sitting between them. The V gene's germline CDR1 is MNHEY and CDR2 SVGAGI. This clonotype was sampled from a woman between 25 and 40 years old who had recovered from COVID-19. This chain uses TRBV6-5 with TRBJ2-7; D gene ambiguous. Sequenced input: PBMCs or T cells enriched from blood (not recorded which). The DNA of the CDR3 is TGTGCCAGCACAACTCCGACCTACGAGCAGTACTTC. It yields the protein CASTTPTYEQYF.